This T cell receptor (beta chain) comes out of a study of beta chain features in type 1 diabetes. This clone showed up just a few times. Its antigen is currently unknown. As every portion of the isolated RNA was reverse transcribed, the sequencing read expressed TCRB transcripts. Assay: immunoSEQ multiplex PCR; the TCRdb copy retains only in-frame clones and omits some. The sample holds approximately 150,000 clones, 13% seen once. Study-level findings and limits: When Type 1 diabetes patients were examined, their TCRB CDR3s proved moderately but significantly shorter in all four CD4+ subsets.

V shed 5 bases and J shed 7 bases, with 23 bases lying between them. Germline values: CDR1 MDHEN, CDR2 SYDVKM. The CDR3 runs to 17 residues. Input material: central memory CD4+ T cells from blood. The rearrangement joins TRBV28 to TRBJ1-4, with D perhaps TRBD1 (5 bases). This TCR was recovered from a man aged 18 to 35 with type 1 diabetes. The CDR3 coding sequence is TGTGCCAGCAGTACCTCCGGGGCTCCGATAGGAATTGAAAAACTGTTTTTT. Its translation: CASSTSGAPIGIEKLFF.